This T cell receptor beta chain was sequenced for a study of blood T cell repertoires in COVID-19. The overall study: The United States, Italy and Spain were the sources of the acute and convalescent COVID-19 samples.

Original handling: From reference gene primer amplification, estimates of nucleated cell counts were derived. TCRdb's table, derived via immunoSEQ multiplex PCR, lists solely in-frame clones and lacks some. The DNA was the basis for D and trimming; V, J and clone size are from that table. The profile shows 200,000 or so clones, 70% to 90% of them singletons. The CDR3 contains 14 residues. V lost 6 bases, J lost 3 bases, and 8 bases stayed unmatched. Germline V lookup: CDR1 MNHEY, CDR2 SVGAGI. Membership in each cohort depended on participant-reported clinical history. Cohort 3 recovery required two negative PCRs, clearance, or symptom resolution.

This receptor was taken from a man aged 25-45 years who had recovered from COVID-19. The chain is built from TRBV6-5 and TRBJ2-7, with 7 bases fitting TRBD1. The material sequenced was PBMCs or T cells enriched from blood (not recorded which). The CDR3 sequence: CASRETGMYYEQYF. The CDR3 DNA reads TGTGCCAGCAGGGAGACAGGGATGTACTACGAGCAGTACTTC.